The clone carrying this T cell receptor (beta chain) was seen a handful of times. The target antigen is unknown. The CDR3 is 16 amino acids. CDR1 LGHNA and CDR2 YSLEER come from the germline V gene. Trimming pared 0 bases from V and 9 bases from J, leaving 18 bases between. This sample was taken from a study of response to subunit inactivated influenza vaccine. Regarding the study as a whole: There was a suggestion from the authors that each seasonal influenza vaccination recruits few new T cells.

TCRdb re-derived calls from the RT-PCR reads in MiXCR, one entry per CDR3 protein. The sample comprises hundreds of thousands of distinct CDR3 sequences, about 14% of which are singletons, and 6.5% to 8% rests with the top ten. The sequence came from a man aged 50-59 years who received an inactivated influenza vaccine. This chain uses TRBV4-3 with TRBJ2-1; D might be TRBD1 or TRBD2, each matching 5 bases. Sequencing used PBMCs from blood, obtained less than 15 days before vaccination. CDR3 DNA sequence: TGCGCCAGCAGCCAAGATTTTGCACGACGGGGCCTTGAGCAGTTCTTC. This sequence encodes CASSQDFARRGLEQFF.